This TCR beta chain was identified in a study of blood T cell repertoires in COVID-19 (dated by TCRdb to between 2020 and 2021). General notes on the study: Samples covering the acute and convalescent phases of COVID-19 were provided by collaborators in the United States, Italy and Spain. The prospective study material was composed of cDNA or gDNA derived from T cells, B-cell-depleted T cells, or PBMCs. Subjects who had been exposed to COVID-19, were actively infected with it, or had recovered from it provided the deeply sampled blood TCRbeta repertoires that made up the dataset. The repertoires were released in a freely available public database intended as a resource for research on the immune response to SARS-CoV-2. The samples were drawn from the first 160 participants of the ongoing ImmuneRACE study and from over 950 subjects provided by 6 global collaborators. The sample metadata nearly always contained a de-identified subject ID, COVID-19 status, age in years and sex. Where available, HLA class I and class II types were obtained from metadata supplied by the sample provider rather than from assay-based typing. Overall study outcomes, separate from this receptor: The amount of clinical and demographic metadata varied by source and participant and was provided uncurated.

Enrolling through a virtual design, the prospective study's participants ranged in age from roughly 18 to 89 years and lived across roughly 24 United States geographic areas. In the prospective study, participants were assigned to cohorts based on the clinical history participants reported in a screening survey and a study questionnaire. Recovered participants in ImmuneRACE Cohort 3 were defined as having two consecutive negative NP/OP PCR tests, clearance from a healthcare professional, or resolution of symptoms. In the prospective study, mobile phlebotomists collected whole blood, serum and a nasopharyngeal or oropharyngeal swab from each participant. Prospective study participants could optionally give additional blood draws and questionnaires over a roughly two-month period. Before DNA extraction, prospective study blood samples were shipped either frozen or at room temperature. On this clone itself: No cognate antigen has been identified for it. No much larger clone exists at a distance of one base, and base qualities are not known.

V and J lose 2 bases and 3 bases, and a span of 8 bases separates them. Per the germline V gene, MNHEY is the CDR1 and SVGAGI is the CDR2. The CDR3, cysteine through phenylalanine, is 13 amino acids long. The read is trimmed to its CDR3 DNA, 39 bases read in frame from base 1. TCRbeta CDR3 regions were amplified from genomic DNA using the immunoSEQ Assay, a bias-controlled multiplex PCR. Per the authors' processing: Within the assay, amplification of reference gene primers was used to estimate how many nucleated cells each sample contained. Sequence reads were collapsed and filtered to measure the absolute abundance of every unique TCRbeta CDR3 rearrangement. For each sample, productive Simpson clonality was calculated by taking the square root of Simpson's diversity index across productive rearrangements. TCRdb limited this immuneACCESS table to in-frame rearrangements with V and J called. A share of clones is missing; checked studies link under half to unresolved V genes, and the rest is unexplained. That table is the source of V, J and clone size, and D and trimming were worked out from the DNA. This sample gives fewer than 300,000 clones in total; 75% to 95% of them show up just once. 1.1% of the sample goes to the ten largest clones.

The TCR sequence derives from a woman aged 25 to 39 who had recovered from COVID-19. The chain is encoded by TRBV6-5 joined to TRBJ2-7, with the identity of the D gene unclear. The sample taken for sequencing was PBMCs or T cells enriched from blood (not recorded which). This receptor carries the CDR3 CASSYADNYEQYF. The nucleotide sequence reads as follows: TGTGCCAGCAGTTACGCCGACAACTACGAGCAGTACTTC.